This T cell receptor beta chain was captured in a study of blood T cell repertoires in COVID-19. V was shortened by 5 bases and J by 1 base, with 8 bases between the two germline ends. CDR1 is MNHEY and CDR2 is SMNVEV in the germline V gene (reference sequence). CDR3 length: 13 amino acids. The table came from immunoSEQ multiplex PCR; TCRdb's copy has only in-frame clones and leaves some out. The table records 250,000 to 350,000 clones, around 90% of them present only once. Sequencing was performed on peripheral blood. The chain carries TRBV27 and TRBJ1-2; D is undetermined. The clonotype originates from a woman aged 50 to 65 who had recovered from COVID-19. The CDR3 coding sequence is TGTGCCAGCAGTCCCGCAGTTAACTATGGCTACACCTTC. This encodes CASSPAVNYGYTF.